The 21 T cell receptor beta chains given below trace back to one sample, sequenced in a study of blood T cell repertoires in COVID-19. Using immunoSEQ multiplex PCR, the repertoire was profiled, and TCRdb retains in-frame clones only, with some absent. Here the sample spans about 110,000 clones, 80% to 95% being singletons. What was sequenced was peripheral blood. These receptors all stem from a woman in her 30s with acute or convalescent COVID-19.

The V call is TRBV3-1 (or the pseudogene TRBV3-2), the J call TRBJ1-5; D is possibly TRBD1 (5 bases). Trimming took off 0 bases at V and 4 bases at J, with 7 bases between the two ends. CDR1 and CDR2 (germline): LGHDT, YNNKEL (reference sequence). The CDR3 loop spans 14 amino acids. CDR3 residues: CASSQETANQPQHF. CDR3 nucleotide sequence: TGTGCCAGCAGCCAAGAGACAGCAAATCAGCCCCAGCATTTT.

The chain combines TRBV7-9 with TRBJ1-4; TRBD1 might be the D (5 bases). CDR3 length: 14 amino acids. The germline V gene has CDR1 SEHNR and CDR2 FQNEAQ (reference sequence). The V end was cut by 7 bases, the J end by 7 bases, with 16 bases between. The CDR3 is CASNLGGIGEKLFF. The CDR3 DNA follows: TGTGCCAGCAACCTCGGGGGGATTGGTGAAAAACTGTTTTTT.

The J gene is TRBJ1-3, the V gene TRBV5-4; weak D call: TRBD1 (6 bases). The CDR3 contains 18 residues. Deletions cut 4 bases from V and 1 base from J, with 21 bases between. Germline CDR1 is SGHNT and CDR2 is YYREEE (reference sequence). The CDR3: CASSPGAGEGKSGNTIYF. The CDR3 region has the DNA TGTGCCAGCAGCCCTGGGGCAGGGGAAGGCAAGTCTGGAAACACCATATATTTT.

The chain links TRBV28 to TRBJ2-3; 8 nucleotides align to TRBD2. V trimming: 2 bases; J trimming: 2 bases; junction bases outside the gene matches: 3. Germline values: CDR1 MDHEN, CDR2 SYDVKM. The CDR3 is 15 amino acids. The CDR3 coding sequence is TGTGCCAGCAGTTTAATAGCGGGGACCACAGATACGCAGTATTTT. It specifies CASSLIAGTTDTQYF.

This clone was seen only a few times. The chain couples TRBV2 to TRBJ1-5; D not resolved. V lost 5 bases and J 0 bases, leaving 8 bases between the germline ends. CDR1 and CDR2 from the germline V gene are SNHLY and FYNNEI. This CDR3 is 14 amino acids long. The CDR3 DNA follows: TGTGCCAGCAGTTTTACTATTAGCAATCAGCCCCAGCATTTT. This sequence encodes CASSFTISNQPQHF.

The chain links TRBV21-1 to TRBJ1-5; the DNA was not used to check the table's D call, TRBD1. TRBV21-1 is noted as a pseudogene. The CDR3 is 20 amino acids. CDR3: CASISPESGTGKQSNQPQHF. CDR3 nucleotides: TGTGCCAGCATCTCCCCCGAATCCGGGACAGGGAAACAAAGCAATCAGCCCCAGCATTTT.

The chain has TRBV29-1 and TRBJ2-7; weak D call: TRBD1 (6 bases). The germline V gene has CDR1 SQVTM and CDR2 ANQGSEA. V was cut by 2 bases and J by 3 bases, with 14 bases left in between. The length of the CDR3 is 14 residues. The DNA of the CDR3 is TGCAGCGTTGAATCGTCGGGACAAAACTACGAGCAGTACTTC. Encoded protein: CSVESSGQNYEQYF.

V gene TRBV30 combines with J gene TRBJ1-4; 8 positions match TRBD1. Germline CDR1 reads GTSNPN; CDR2 reads SVGIG (reference sequence). Trimming took 4 bases from V and 7 from J; bases not matched to a gene: 14. This CDR3 has 16 amino acids. The DNA for the CDR3 is TGTGCCTGGAATGGGGCATATTACAGGGGGAGTGAAAAACTGTTTTTT. Its translation: CAWNGAYYRGSEKLFF.

The chain is built from TRBV2 and TRBJ1-6; 7 nucleotides line up with TRBD1. The CDR3 totals 15 residues. V trimming: 5 bases; J trimming: 6 bases; junction bases outside the gene matches: 7. Germline CDR1 reads SNHLY; CDR2 reads FYNNEI. CDR3 sequence: CASSRDRAGNSPLHF. CDR3 bases: TGTGCCAGCAGTCGTGACAGGGCCGGTAATTCACCCCTCCACTTT.

The gene calls are TRBV2 and TRBJ1-2, with a tentative D call TRBD1 (5 bases). In germline, CDR1 is SNHLY, CDR2 FYNNEI. There are 12 residues in the CDR3. Between the trimmed V and J ends, which lost 9 bases and 6 bases, there was a span of 14 bases. The CDR3 region has the DNA TGTGCCAGACGGGGGGGGTATGATGGCTACACCTTC. Residues: CARRGGYDGYTF. The entire variable domain, with the rest obtained from reference TRBV2 and TRBJ1-2, is as follows: EPEVTQTPSHQVTQMGQEVILRCVPISNHLYFYWYRQILGQKVEFLVSFYNNEISEKSEIFDDQFSVERPDGSNFTLKIRSTKLEDSAMYFCARRGGYDGYTFGSGTRLTVV.

V is TRBV5-4 and J is TRBJ1-1; D unresolved. The CDR3 contains 14 residues. Germline CDR1 and CDR2: SGHNT and YYREEE (reference sequence). Trimming pared 3 bases from V and 7 bases from J, leaving 16 bases between. CDR3 in amino acids: CASSSNTDAGEAFF. The DNA of the CDR3 is TGTGCCAGCAGCTCGAACACTGATGCGGGTGAAGCTTTCTTT.

The chain employs TRBV11-3 and TRBJ2-2, with D perhaps matching TRBD1 (6 bases). The CDR3 is 12 residues long. CDR1 is SGHNT and CDR2 is YENEEA in the germline V gene. Trimming cost V 5 bases and J 7 bases, with 8 bases left between them. CDR3 sequence (DNA): TGTGCCAGCAGCCCGGACAGCGGGGAGCTGTTTTTT. It encodes CASSPDSGELFF.

There are many counts of this clone. The chain carries TRBV7-9 and TRBJ1-2; 8 bases agree with TRBD1. CDR1 and CDR2 (germline): SEHNR, FQNEAQ (reference sequence). With 3 bases clipped from V and 8 bases from J, the junction kept 14 bases outside the gene matches. The CDR3 covers 16 residues. The CDR3 loop is CASSLIGDRRLEGYTF. CDR3 coding DNA: TGTGCCAGCAGCTTGATTGGGGACAGGAGGTTAGAGGGCTACACCTTC. The full variable domain, completed using reference TRBV7-9 and TRBJ1-2, is DTGVSQNPRHKITKRGQNVTFRCDPISEHNRLYWYRQTLGQGPEFLTYFQNEAQLEKSRLLSDRFSAERPKGSFSTLEIQRTEQGDSAMYLCASSLIGDRRLEGYTFGSGTRLTVV.

V and J are TRBV28 and TRBJ1-2, with D hard to call. Trimming pared 9 bases from V and 0 bases from J, leaving 5 bases between. Germline assignment: CDR1 MDHEN and CDR2 SYDVKM. CDR3 length: 11 residues. CDR3 sequence (DNA): TGTGCCAGTACGGCTAACTATGGCTACACCTTC. Amino acids: CASTANYGYTF.

The chain employs TRBV10-3 and TRBJ2-3, with a tentative D call TRBD2 (5 bases). Deletions cut 3 bases from V and 0 bases from J, with 10 bases between. Germline CDR1 and CDR2: ENHRY and SYGVKD. CDR3 length: 15 residues. The CDR3 here is CAISEEGRSTDTQYF. The CDR3, as DNA: TGTGCCATCAGTGAAGAGGGCAGAAGCACAGATACGCAGTATTTT.

The rearrangement joins TRBV7-8 to TRBJ2-4; the match to TRBD2 covers 7 bases. V shed 5 bases, J shed 3 bases, and the junction held 22 bases outside the gene matches. This CDR3 has 20 amino acids. Looked up from germline, CDR1 is SGHVS and CDR2 is FQNEAQ. The CDR3 is CASSHAAGREWGWDKNIQYF. CDR3 bases: TGTGCCAGCAGCCACGCAGCGGGGCGGGAATGGGGTTGGGACAAAAACATTCAGTACTTC. Full variable domain (missing parts from reference TRBV7-8 and TRBJ2-4): GAGVSQSPRYKVAKRGQDVALRCDPISGHVSLFWYQQALGQGPEFLTYFQNEAQLDKSGLPSDRFFAERPEGSVSTLKIQRTQQEDSAVYLCASSHAAGREWGWDKNIQYFGAGTRLSVL.

The chain employs TRBV6-5 and TRBJ1-6, with TRBD1 matching over 8 bases. This CDR3 spans 14 amino acids. The trim removed 2 bases at V and 7 bases at J, leaving 1 base unmatched. Germline lookup yields CDR1 MNHEY and CDR2 SVGAGI. The CDR3 here is CASSYDRGNSPLHF. The CDR3 DNA follows: TGTGCCAGCAGTTACGACAGGGGAAATTCACCCCTCCACTTT.

The rearrangement links TRBV4-3 to TRBJ1-2; a weak D match, TRBD1 (6 bases). Germline values: CDR1 LGHNA, CDR2 YSLEER. V lost 4 bases to trimming and J lost 8 bases, with 20 bases between them. CDR3 length: 15 residues. Here the CDR3 DNA reads TGCGCCAGCAGCCCCCATTCCCAGCAGGGGTTCGGCTACACCTTC. It translates to CASSPHSQQGFGYTF.

J is TRBJ2-7 and V is TRBV7-5; the table assigns TRBD2, which was not confirmed against the DNA. TRBV7-5 is recorded as a pseudogene. This CDR3 comprises 16 residues. CDR3 loop: CARSLVYAEAGYEQYF. In DNA form, the CDR3 reads TGTGCCAGAAGCTTAGTTTATGCGGAGGCGGGCTACGAGCAGTACTTC.

This clone came up once. The rearrangement links TRBV5-1 to TRBJ1-2; a possible D gene is TRBD1 (6 bases). The CDR3 has 13 amino acids. Germline lookup yields CDR1 SGHRS and CDR2 YFSETQ. The V end lost 2 bases, the J end lost 2 bases, and 7 bases lay between the germline ends. The CDR3 sequence: CASSFTGNYGYTF. In DNA, the CDR3 is TGCGCCAGCAGCTTTACAGGGAACTATGGCTACACCTTC.

This sequence joins TRBV5-6 and TRBJ2-3, with D perhaps TRBD1 (5 bases). The CDR3 consists of 14 residues. V lost 4 bases, J lost 2 bases, and 11 bases lay in between. In germline, CDR1 is SGHDT, CDR2 YYEEEE. The DNA for the CDR3 is TGTGCCAGCAGCCTCGGACAACCCACAGATACGCAGTATTTT. Protein: CASSLGQPTDTQYF.